The subject of this entry is one TCR beta chain. The sample originates from a study of blood T cell repertoires in COVID-19. Using immunoSEQ multiplex PCR, the repertoire was profiled, and TCRdb retains in-frame clones only, with some absent. The data contain around 370,000 clones, roughly 90% of them singletons. Followed longitudinally, the Seattle patients had been enrolled during active infection. The sample comprised peripheral blood. The sequence derives from a woman in her 70s with COVID-19, enrolled during active disease.

The CDR3 spells CASSGGPSYEQYF. The CDR3 bases are TGCGCCAGCAGCGGGGGCCCCTCCTACGAGCAGTACTTC. The V call is TRBV5-1, the J call TRBJ2-7; D is possibly TRBD1 (6 bases). This CDR3 region has 13 residues. From germline, CDR1 is SGHRS and CDR2 YFSETQ. The germline V and J ends were trimmed by 4 bases and 0 bases, with 8 bases remaining between them. Full variable domain (remainder filled in from reference TRBV5-1 and TRBJ2-7): KAGVTQTPRYLIKTRGQQVTLSCSPISGHRSVSWYQQTPGQGLQFLFEYFSETQRNKGNFPGRFSGRQFSNSRSEMNVSTLELGDSALYLCASSGGPSYEQYFGPGTRLTVT.